These T cell receptor beta chains were read from a single sample in a study of blood T cells in healthy people across ages. Using its own MiXCR run on the 5' RACE reads, TCRdb lists one record per CDR3 protein. Here the sample spans 630,000 or so distinct CDR3 sequences, about 28% being singletons. The source material was blood. These receptor sequences come from a woman aged 80 or over in good health. The CDR3 runs from the conserved cysteine through the conserved F or W. The order of the fields is V gene, CDR3 length, J gene, clone size, D gene, CDR3 protein, CDR3 DNA. D genes are given only for firm matches. Clone sizes are given selectively: once, few, many, or a class where the clone is expanded.

V gene: TRBV6-4
CDR3 length: 15
J gene: TRBJ1-6
clone size: few
D gene: TRBD1
CDR3 protein: CASSPNRGSNSPLHF
CDR3 DNA: TGTGCCAGCAGTCCGAACAGGGGATCGAATTCACCCCTCCACTTT

V gene: TRBV10-3
CDR3 length: 14
J gene: TRBJ2-5
clone size: .
D gene: .
CDR3 protein: CAISVGIDEGTQYF
CDR3 DNA: TGTGCCATCAGTGTTGGAATCGATGAAGGGACCCAGTACTTC

V gene: TRBV3-1
CDR3 length: 15
J gene: TRBJ2-1
clone size: .
D gene: TRBD2
CDR3 protein: CASSQGRGGANEQFF
CDR3 DNA: TGTGCCAGCAGCCAGGGGCGGGGGGGAGCCAATGAGCAGTTCTTC

V gene: TRBV9
CDR3 length: 14
J gene: TRBJ2-1
clone size: .
D gene: .
CDR3 protein: CASSLTGIGAEQFF
CDR3 DNA: TGTGCCAGCAGCCTTACTGGAATCGGGGCTGAGCAGTTCTTC

V gene: TRBV20-1
CDR3 length: 14
J gene: TRBJ2-3
clone size: many
D gene: .
CDR3 protein: CSARASRGTDTQYF
CDR3 DNA: TGCAGTGCTAGAGCGTCACGAGGCACAGATACGCAGTATTTT

V gene: TRBV3-1
CDR3 length: 16
J gene: TRBJ2-5
clone size: many
D gene: .
CDR3 protein: CASSQDGRGGGETQYF
CDR3 DNA: TGTGCCAGCAGCCAAGACGGTAGGGGAGGGGGAGAGACCCAGTACTTC

V gene: TRBV9
CDR3 length: 17
J gene: TRBJ1-1
clone size: many
D gene: .
CDR3 protein: CASSHPKGTGDPTEAFF
CDR3 DNA: TGTGCCAGCAGCCACCCCAAGGGCACCGGGGACCCCACTGAAGCTTTCTTT

V gene: TRBV29-1
CDR3 length: 15
J gene: TRBJ2-3
clone size: many
D gene: TRBD1
CDR3 protein: CSAKTGVGWTDTQYF
CDR3 DNA: TGCAGCGCCAAGACAGGGGTGGGTTGGACAGATACGCAGTATTTT

V gene: TRBV27
CDR3 length: 15
J gene: TRBJ1-5
clone size: .
D gene: .
CDR3 protein: CASGKIGISNQPQHF
CDR3 DNA: TGTGCCAGCGGGAAGATCGGAATTAGCAATCAGCCCCAGCATTTT

V gene: TRBV4-1
CDR3 length: 15
J gene: TRBJ2-5
clone size: few
D gene: .
CDR3 protein: CASSPILSSYNEQYF
CDR3 DNA: TGCGCCAGCAGCCCCATTCTTAGCAGCTACAATGAGCAGTACTTC

V gene: TRBV7-9
CDR3 length: 14
J gene: TRBJ2-5
clone size: .
D gene: TRBD1
CDR3 protein: CASGYRGRYNEQYF
CDR3 DNA: TGTGCCAGCGGATACAGGGGACGATACAATGAGCAGTACTTC

V gene: TRBV30
CDR3 length: 15
J gene: TRBJ2-2
clone size: .
D gene: TRBD2
CDR3 protein: CAWQTGLAGAGELFF
CDR3 DNA: TGTGCCTGGCAAACGGGACTAGCGGGGGCCGGGGAGCTGTTTTTT

V gene: TRBV7-2
CDR3 length: 16
J gene: TRBJ2-7
clone size: many
D gene: .
CDR3 protein: CASSFGLLDLAPEQYF
CDR3 DNA: TGTGCCAGCAGCTTTGGCTTGCTGGACCTTGCTCCCGAGCAGTACTTC

V gene: TRBV20-1
CDR3 length: 10
J gene: TRBJ2-5
clone size: many
D gene: .
CDR3 protein: CSAGDGTQYF
CDR3 DNA: TGCAGTGCCGGAGACGGGACCCAGTACTTC

V gene: TRBV20-1
CDR3 length: 15
J gene: TRBJ2-3
clone size: many
D gene: .
CDR3 protein: CSASPAGPSTDTQYF
CDR3 DNA: TGCAGTGCGAGCCCGGCAGGACCGAGCACAGATACGCAGTATTTT

V gene: TRBV20-1
CDR3 length: 16
J gene: TRBJ2-5
clone size: many
D gene: TRBD2
CDR3 protein: CSARDVIAGGEETQYF
CDR3 DNA: TGCAGTGCTAGAGATGTAATAGCGGGGGGCGAGGAGACCCAGTACTTC

V gene: TRBV7-9
CDR3 length: 14
J gene: TRBJ2-1
clone size: many
D gene: .
CDR3 protein: CASSATPGVHEQFF
CDR3 DNA: TGTGCCAGCAGCGCTACTCCCGGCGTTCATGAGCAGTTCTTC

V gene: TRBV5-6
CDR3 length: 13
J gene: TRBJ2-3
clone size: many
D gene: .
CDR3 protein: CASSFHSTDTQYF
CDR3 DNA: TGTGCCAGCAGCTTCCACAGCACAGATACGCAGTATTTT

V gene: TRBV7-8
CDR3 length: 12
J gene: TRBJ2-5
clone size: many
D gene: .
CDR3 protein: CASSPSRETQYF
CDR3 DNA: TGTGCCAGCAGCCCCTCCAGGGAGACCCAGTACTTC

V gene: TRBV13
CDR3 length: 16
J gene: TRBJ1-2
clone size: .
D gene: .
CDR3 protein: CASSLGTGTTNYGYTF
CDR3 DNA: TGTGCCAGCAGCTTGGGCACCGGGACAACTAACTATGGCTACACCTTC

V gene: TRBV5-1
CDR3 length: 14
J gene: TRBJ1-5
clone size: .
D gene: .
CDR3 protein: CASSSDGGEQPQHF
CDR3 DNA: TGCGCCAGCAGCTCGGACGGGGGCGAGCAGCCCCAGCATTTT

V gene: TRBV9
CDR3 length: 14
J gene: TRBJ1-6
clone size: few
D gene: .
CDR3 protein: CASSVGDGNSPLHF
CDR3 DNA: TGTGCCAGCAGCGTAGGGGACGGTAATTCACCCCTCCACTTT

V gene: TRBV15
CDR3 length: 16
J gene: TRBJ2-3
clone size: many
D gene: .
CDR3 protein: CATSRLSSGPTDTQYF
CDR3 DNA: TGTGCCACCAGCAGACTTAGTAGCGGCCCCACAGATACGCAGTATTTT

V gene: TRBV4-3
CDR3 length: 14
J gene: TRBJ1-4
clone size: .
D gene: .
CDR3 protein: CASSPAGTDEKLFF
CDR3 DNA: TGCGCCAGCAGCCCGGCAGGGACCGATGAAAAACTGTTTTTT